The source of this T cell receptor beta chain is a study of blood T cell repertoires in COVID-19. Across the study: Acute-phase and convalescent COVID-19 samples originated in the United States, Italy and Spain. T cells, B-cell-depleted T cells, or PBMCs supplied cDNA or gDNA.

The data were produced by immunoSEQ multiplex PCR, yet TCRdb's version contains in-frame clones alone and is incomplete. The top ten clones hold 0.8% to 1% of a sample with 430,000 or so clones, 70% to 90% of them seen once. In germline, CDR1 is SGHDN, CDR2 FVKESK. The CDR3 is 15 amino acids. V was trimmed by 4 bases and J by 5 bases, leaving 18 bases between them. The rearrangement uses TRBV14 and TRBJ2-7; possible D gene TRBD2, 7 bases. Sequenced sample: peripheral blood. The sequence was obtained from a man between 18 and 29 years old with COVID-19, enrolled during active disease. CDR3 residues: CASSPYRGRGDEQYF. The DNA for the CDR3 is TGTGCCAGCAGCCCTTATCGTGGGAGGGGGGACGAGCAGTACTTC. Full variable domain (remainder filled in from reference TRBV14 and TRBJ2-7): EAGVTQFPSHSVIEKGQTVTLRCDPISGHDNLYWYRRVMGKEIKFLLHFVKESKQDESGMPNNRFLAERTGGTYSTLKVQPAELEDSGVYFCASSPYRGRGDEQYFGPGTRLTVT.